This T cell receptor (beta chain) was captured by sequencing in a study of OX40 agonist ivuxolimab in advanced cancers. Overall study: Hepatocellular carcinoma, melanoma, renal cell or head and neck cancer affected the dose-escalation patients. Partial responses occurred in three patients (one hepatocellular carcinoma, two cutaneous melanoma). Allowance was made for prior anti-PD-1, anti-PD-L1 or anti-CTLA-4 therapy, and about 40% had some.

The V end was cut by 0 bases, the J end by 11 bases, with 20 bases between. CDR3 length equals 16 residues. Germline V gives CDR1 SGDLS, CDR2 YYNGEE. Sequenced by immunoSEQ multiplex PCR; TCRdb stores in-frame clones only, minus some. The sample contains about 30,000 clones, 75% to 90% of which appear only once. V and J are TRBV9 and TRBJ2-2; D may be TRBD1 (6 bases). This material consisted of CD4+ or CD8+ T cells sorted from blood, taken in a trial of the OX40 agonist ivuxolimab. The receptor was derived from an adult with an advanced solid tumor such as melanoma, head and neck, liver or kidney cancer. CDR3 protein: CASSVDRAIITGELFF. CDR3 DNA sequence: TGTGCCAGCAGCGTAGACAGGGCAATTATTACTGGTGAGCTGTTTTTT. The full variable domain, in which reference TRBV9 and TRBJ2-2 provide the parts outside the CDR3, is DSGVTQTPKHLITATGQRVTLRCSPRSGDLSVYWYQQSLDQGLQFLIQYYNGEERAKGNILERFSAQQFPDLHSELNLSSLELGDSALYFCASSVDRAIITGELFFGEGSRLTVL.